The 23 T cell receptor beta chains in this list originate from one sample, sequenced in a study of T cells in Graves' hyperthyroidism and ophthalmopathy (dated by TCRdb to between 2018 and 2021). The library relied on multiplex PCR. Sequencing was carried out with an Illumina HiSeq 2000. Amplification of TCR beta CDR3 regions was carried out from RNA transcripts. A first-round RT-PCR of the TCR CDR3 used the HTBI primer set with the Qiagen OneStep RT-PCR kit. The raw public data were reprocessed by TCRdb itself: fastp quality trimming at Q25, MiXCR clonotype calling, in-frame beta chains only. Rows merge per CDR3 protein into single entries with the most common DNA and genes. This sample gives hundreds of thousands of distinct CDR3 sequences in total; about 20% of them show up just once. About 45% of the sample is in the top ten clones. The specimen was blood. The source is a man in his forties or fifties with Graves' ophthalmopathy.

This clonotype showed up just a few times. This may come from a read error, since a much larger clone is one base off. V and J are TRBV11-2 and TRBJ2-7, with TRBD1 matching 7 bases. CDR1 and CDR2 from the germline V gene are SGHAT and FQNNGV. The CDR3 covers 15 residues. The ends lost 5 bases at V and 4 bases at J; junction bases unmatched: 11. The CDR3 DNA reads TGTGCCAGCAGCAATCCGGGACAGCCCCCGTACGAGCAGTACTTC. It encodes CASSNPGQPPYEQYF.

This clonotype was detected ten times or more. This chain connects TRBV3-1 to TRBJ1-2, with unresolved D. V lost 2 bases to trimming and J lost 2 bases, with 6 bases between them. The germline V gene has CDR1 LGHDT and CDR2 YNNKEL (reference sequence). CDR3 size: 13 residues. CDR3 nucleotides: TGTGCCAGCAGCCAACGACCAAACTATGGCTACACCTTC. This translates into CASSQRPNYGYTF.

Ten or more counts support this clonotype. The chain recombines TRBV4-1 with TRBJ2-7, with no clear D. This CDR3 is built from 16 residues. Germline-derived CDR1 and CDR2 are MGHRA and YSYEKL. V shed 2 bases and J shed 2 bases, with 16 bases lying between them. The CDR3 nucleotides read TGCGCCAGCAGCCAACGACCAGCCCTCCCCCCCTACGAGCAGTACTTC. As protein: CASSQRPALPPYEQYF.

This clonotype showed up just a few times. The V call is TRBV6-1, the J call TRBJ1-2; 8 bases map to TRBD1. CDR3 length: 13 amino acids. Germline loops: CDR1 MNHNS, CDR2 SASEGT. V lost 6 bases to trimming and J lost 4 bases; unmatched junction nucleotides: 4. The CDR3 bases are TGTGCCAGCAGCTCAGGGGGCTTCTATGGCTACACCTTC. Encoded protein: CASSSGGFYGYTF.

In this sample, this clonotype turned up a few times. This chain joins TRBV5-1 and TRBJ1-1, with 11 positions matching TRBD1. The CDR3 is 18 residues long. CDR1 SGHRS and CDR2 YFSETQ come from the germline V gene. Trimming at V came to 1 base and at J to 4 bases, leaving 12 bases not matched to a gene. DNA of the CDR3: TGCGCCAGCAGCTTGCTGGGGCGAGGACAGGGGGCATTCACTGAAGCTTTCTTT. Its protein product is CASSLLGRGQGAFTEAFF.

V usage is TRBV7-3 and J usage is TRBJ1-2, with D tentatively TRBD1 (6 bases). Trimming shortened V by 5 bases and J by 8 bases, and 12 bases separated the two germline ends. Germline CDR1 reads SGHTA; CDR2 reads FQGTGA. The CDR3 totals 12 residues. The CDR3 region is CASSVRDNGYTF. The CDR3 bases are TGTGCCAGCAGCGTCCGGGACAACGGCTACACCTTC. Full variable domain (rest looked up from reference TRBV7-3 and TRBJ1-2): GAGVSQTPSNKVTEKGKYVELRCDPISGHTALYWYRQSLGQGPEFLIYFQGTGAADDSGLPNDRFFAVRPEGSVSTLKIQRTERGDSAVYLCASSVRDNGYTFGSGTRLTVV.

This clonotype was seen more than once but under ten times. The chain employs TRBV20-1 and TRBJ2-5; 9 bases agree with TRBD2. The germline V gene encodes CDR1 DFQATT and CDR2 SNEGSKA (reference sequence). This CDR3 region has 16 residues. Unmatched junction bases numbered 13, after V lost 5 bases and J lost 3 bases. The CDR3 DNA is TGCAGTGCTTACACCCATTTATTAGCGGGGGAAGAGACCCAGTACTTC. Amino acid sequence: CSAYTHLLAGEETQYF.

Here the CDR3 reads CASSFLFGSGDTQYF. CDR3 nucleotide sequence: TGTGCCAGCAGCTTCCTCTTCGGGAGTGGAGATACGCAGTATTTT. This sequence joins TRBV7-3 and TRBJ2-3; tentatively, D is TRBD2 (6 bases). The germline V gene has CDR1 SGHTA and CDR2 FQGTGA. The CDR3 runs to 15 residues. V lost 3 bases and J lost 5, with 15 bases in between.

V gene TRBV20-1 combines with J gene TRBJ2-2; 7 bases match TRBD2. Germline-derived CDR1 and CDR2 are DFQATT and SNEGSKA (reference sequence). The ends lost 0 bases at V and 4 bases at J; junction bases unmatched: 14. CDR3 length equals 18 residues. The CDR3 sequence is CSARDLRGRAAGTGELFF. The CDR3 DNA reads as TGCAGTGCTAGAGATCTACGGGGGAGGGCCGCGGGCACCGGGGAGCTGTTTTTT.

This clonotype was seen ten or more times. This sequence may be a read error, since a much larger clone differs from it by one base. The V gene is TRBV7-8, the J gene TRBJ2-7, with 7 bases lining up with TRBD2. Germline V gene data show CDR1 as SGHVS and CDR2 as FQNEAQ. After removal of 1 base from V and 0 bases from J, the junction contained 3 bases not matched to a gene. CDR3 length: 15 amino acids. Written as DNA, the CDR3 is TGTGCCAGCAGCTTAGGAGCGGGGCTCTCCTACGAGCAGTACTTC. It specifies CASSLGAGLSYEQYF. Based on the CDR3 plus reference TRBV7-8 and TRBJ2-7, the full variable domain is GAGVSQSPRYKVAKRGQDVALRCDPISGHVSLFWYQQALGQGPEFLTYFQNEAQLDKSGLPSDRFFAERPEGSVSTLKIQRTQQEDSAVYLCASSLGAGLSYEQYFGPGTRLTVT.

The CDR3 bases are TGTGCCACCTCTGTCGCTTCGGGACATCAGGCGGGGAACACCATATATTTT. This encodes CATSVASGHQAGNTIYF. V is TRBV13 and J is TRBJ1-3; D might be TRBD1 (6 bases). V lost 10 bases, J lost 7 bases, and 29 bases lay in between. The CDR3 loop spans 17 amino acids. The V gene's germline CDR1 is PRHDT and CDR2 FYEKMQ (reference sequence).

As concerns this clonotype: Compared with germline, one end of the junction differs, possibly owing to a read error. The chain carries TRBV2 and TRBJ2-3; TRBD2 is a possible D gene (5 bases). The CDR3 runs 18 residues. Germline V gives CDR1 SNHLY, CDR2 FYNNEI. The CDR3 region is CASSLPFMRDGSTDTQSF. The CDR3 DNA follows: TGTGCCAGCAGCTTACCCTTTATGAGGGATGGTAGCACAGATACGCAGTCTTTT.

This clonotype has a count of ten or more. This chain links TRBV18 with TRBJ2-5, with a tentative D call TRBD2 (7 bases). V was cut by 8 bases and J by 3 bases, with 13 bases left in between. Germline V gene sequence: CDR1 KGHSH, CDR2 LQKENI. This CDR3 is 13 amino acids long. Here the CDR3 reads CASHRGGEETQYF. CDR3 DNA: TGTGCCAGCCACCGAGGGGGGGAAGAGACCCAGTACTTC.

This clonotype was detected ten times or more. V gene TRBV27 combines with J gene TRBJ1-5; D possibly corresponds to TRBD1 (6 bases). The CDR3 contains 13 residues. From germline, CDR1 is MNHEY and CDR2 SMNVEV (reference sequence). V lost 3 bases to trimming and J lost 6 bases, with 9 bases between them. The CDR3 sequence is CASSFKGGQPQHF. DNA of the CDR3: TGTGCCAGCAGTTTTAAGGGGGGTCAGCCCCAGCATTTT.

The chain joins TRBV12-3 or TRBV12-4 to TRBJ2-2; D call uncertain. Trimming took off 3 bases at V and 7 bases at J, with 6 bases between the two ends. The CDR3 runs 12 residues. The chain's CDR3 is CASSFLDGELFF. The CDR3 DNA follows: TGTGCCAGCAGTTTTCTCGACGGGGAGCTGTTTTTT.

This clonotype was counted a few times. The chain recombines TRBV19 with TRBJ1-5, with 8 bases that match TRBD1. V lost 6 bases and J lost 1; bases outside the gene matches: 5. The V gene's germline CDR1 is LNHDA and CDR2 SQIVND (reference sequence). This CDR3 has 15 residues. The CDR3 loop is CASRPQGASNQPQHF. In DNA form, the CDR3 reads TGTGCCAGTAGGCCTCAGGGGGCGAGCAATCAGCCCCAGCATTTT.

This clonotype appeared many times. This chain uses TRBV5-1 with TRBJ1-1; D gene unclear. V lost 4 bases, J lost 0 bases, and 7 bases lay in between. The CDR3 is made up of 13 amino acids. Germline V CDR1 and CDR2: SGHRS, YFSETQ. The CDR3 here is CASSQRVNTEAFF. The CDR3 DNA reads TGCGCCAGCAGCCAGCGTGTGAACACTGAAGCTTTCTTT.

This clonotype appeared a few times. In nucleotides, the CDR3 is TGCGCCAGCAGCCAAGATCGCAGGGATACAGATACGCAGTATTTT. It specifies CASSQDRRDTDTQYF. The chain has TRBV4-1 and TRBJ2-3, with D possibly TRBD1 on 5 matching bases. The CDR3 totals 15 residues. CDR1 MGHRA and CDR2 YSYEKL come from the germline V gene. V lost 0 bases to trimming and J lost 3 bases, with 10 bases between them.

This clonotype was recorded at least ten times. The chain has TRBV18 and TRBJ1-3; D gene uncertain. The CDR3 spans 15 residues. CDR1 is KGHSH, CDR2 LQKENI, per germline. V lost 1 base and J lost 4, with 11 bases in between. CDR3 sequence: CASSPRNTAGNTIYF. CDR3 sequence (DNA): TGTGCCAGCTCACCACGGAACACTGCAGGAAACACCATATATTTT.

This clonotype showed up many times. The V gene is TRBV3-1, the J gene TRBJ2-3; D ambiguous. The CDR3 is made up of 15 amino acids. Trimming removed 0 bases at V and 2 bases at J, with 9 bases between. Germline CDR1 and CDR2: LGHDT and YNNKEL (reference sequence). CDR3 bases: TGTGCCAGCAGCCAAGATCCGGCCTCCACAGATACGCAGTATTTT. This encodes CASSQDPASTDTQYF.

The V call is TRBV25-1, the J call TRBJ2-1, with D hard to call. The CDR3 totals 12 residues. Per germline, CDR1 MGHDK and CDR2 SYGVNS. The V gene lost 4 bases and the J gene lost 9 bases, with 10 bases spanning the gap. The CDR3: CASSGAGFEQFF. Written as DNA, the CDR3 is TGTGCCAGCAGTGGAGCTGGGTTTGAGCAGTTCTTC. The full variable domain, in which reference TRBV25-1 and TRBJ2-1 provide the parts outside the CDR3, is EADIYQTPRYLVIGTGKKITLECSQTMGHDKMYWYQQDPGMELHLIHYSYGVNSTEKGDLSSESTVSRIRTEHFPLTLESARPSHTSQYLCASSGAGFEQFFGPGTRLTVL.

The CDR3 DNA sequence: TGTGCCAGCATAGCGGGAGGGAGCACAGATACGCAGTATTTT. Amino acid sequence: CASIAGGSTDTQYF. The gene calls are TRBV30 and TRBJ2-3; TRBD2 matches at 11 bases. Germline lookup yields CDR1 GTSNPN and CDR2 SVGIG (reference sequence). With V trimmed by 8 bases and J by 0 bases, 4 bases remained unmatched. The CDR3 is made up of 14 amino acids.

This clonotype has only a few counts. The chain combines TRBV20-1 with TRBJ2-1, with 8 bases that match TRBD2. CDR3 length: 13 residues. V shed 4 bases and J 5 bases; nucleotides not matched to a gene: 4. Germline V lookup: CDR1 DFQATT, CDR2 SNEGSKA (reference sequence). CDR3 region: CSATRGGNNEQFF. The CDR3 coding sequence is TGCAGTGCTACCCGCGGGGGGAACAATGAGCAGTTCTTC.